A selection of T cell receptor beta chains follows, all from one sample in a study of blood T cells in healthy people across ages. One entry per CDR3 protein, called by TCRdb with MiXCR from the 5' RACE reads. The sample holds about 1,400,000 distinct CDR3 sequences; around 39% are singletons and the top ten take 7.9%. Sequencing used blood. These receptors all come from a woman younger than 35 in good health. CDR3s include the opening cysteine and the closing phenylalanine or tryptophan. D genes are given only for firm matches. Clone size is given for some rows only: seen once, a few or many times, or a class if the clone is expanded.

>TRBD2|TRBJ2-1|TRBV11-2|NA
TGTGCCAGCAGCGACGGACTAGCGGGAGTGGTTAATGAGCAGTTCTTC
CASSDGLAGVVNEQFF
>NA|TRBJ2-2|TRBV7-7|few
TGTGCCAGCAGCTTTCAATGGAACACCGGGGAGCTGTTTTTT
CASSFQWNTGELFF
>TRBD2|TRBJ2-3|TRBV27|NA
TGTGCCAGCAGTCCGCTCCTTGGGGAGGGACGCACAGATACGCAGTATTTT
CASSPLLGEGRTDTQYF
>NA|TRBJ2-5|TRBV12-3/TRBV12-4|many
TGTGCCTCCAGGGGGGGTATGAAGACCCAGTACTTC
CASRGGMKTQYF
>TRBD2|TRBJ2-5|TRBV20-1|few
TGCAGTGCTAGTTTGAGGCGGGGGGACACCCAGAAAGAGACCCAGTACTTC
CSASLRRGDTQKETQYF
>NA|TRBJ1-6|TRBV2|many
TGCGCCAGCAGTCGGGACTCCTATAATTCACCCCTCCACTTT
CASSRDSYNSPLHF
>NA|TRBJ2-1|TRBV6-2/TRBV6-3|NA
TGTGCCAGCAGTTGGACAGCGCTCCCCTACAATGAGCAGTTCTTC
CASSWTALPYNEQFF
>NA|TRBJ2-1|TRBV7-2|NA
TGTGCCAGCAGCTTAGATCCAAGCCGGGCTGAGCAGTTCTTC
CASSLDPSRAEQFF
>TRBD1|TRBJ2-5|TRBV20-1|NA
TGCGGTGCCACCCTTCCGGACAGGGGGAAAGAGACCCAGTACTTC
CGATLPDRGKETQYF
>NA|TRBJ2-6|TRBV12-3/TRBV12-4|NA
TGTGCCAGCAGCCCACGAGGAAGAGCCTCTGGGGCCAACGTCCTGACTTTC
CASSPRGRASGANVLTF
>TRBD1|TRBJ1-4|TRBV7-9|NA
TGTGCCAGCAGCCAGACAGGGTTGGGGGAAAAACTGTTTTTT
CASSQTGLGEKLFF
>NA|TRBJ2-7|TRBV19|NA
TGTGCCAGTAGTCTCAGGACAATCTCAGTCGAGCAGTACTTC
CASSLRTISVEQYF
>TRBD2|TRBJ2-3|TRBV4-1|NA
TGCGCCAGCAGCCAAGTTAGGGGGCCGACTAGCGGGAGAACAGATACGCAGTATTTT
CASSQVRGPTSGRTDTQYF
>NA|TRBJ2-7|TRBV12-5|NA
TGTGCTAGTGGCTCCTCGACTACAAACTACGAGCAGTACTTC
CASGSSTTNYEQYF
>TRBD2|TRBJ2-1|TRBV7-2|NA
TGTGCCAGCAGCTCGTCCTCCGGGACTAGCGCGAACAATGAGCAGTTCTTC
CASSSSSGTSANNEQFF
>NA|TRBJ2-7|TRBV10-3|NA
TGTGCCATCAGTGCCGTCGCACTGGGACGTTATCCCGAGCAGTACTTC
CAISAVALGRYPEQYF
>NA|TRBJ2-1|TRBV28|few
TGTGCCAGCAGTCCAAACAGGGTTTACAGGGAGCAGTTCTTC
CASSPNRVYREQFF
>NA|TRBJ2-5|TRBV7-8|once
TGTGCCAGCAGCTTACCGAGGACAGGATCGGGAGAGCAGTACTTC
CASSLPRTGSGEQYF
>NA|TRBJ2-3|TRBV12-3/TRBV12-4|few
TGTGCCAGCAACTTGGGCGCAGATACGCAGTATTTT
CASNLGADTQYF
>TRBD1|TRBJ2-7|TRBV4-1|NA
TGCGCCAGCAGCCAAGACGTTGGGACAGGGTTCTACGAGCAGTACTTC
CASSQDVGTGFYEQYF
>NA|TRBJ1-1|TRBV2|NA
TGTGCCGGAACGGGACGGATGGGGACTGAAGCTTTCTTT
CAGTGRMGTEAFF
>NA|TRBJ1-6|TRBV6-6|NA
TGTGCCAGCATCTTTACTCGTGGGGTAACGACTAATTCACCCCTCCACTTT
CASIFTRGVTTNSPLHF
>NA|TRBJ1-2|TRBV7-9|NA
TGTGCCAGCAGCTCTCCCCCACCCAGAAATGGCTACACCTTC
CASSSPPPRNGYTF
>NA|TRBJ1-6|TRBV7-2|NA
TGTGCCAGCACCTTGTCCAGACAGTTCAATTCACCCCTCCACTTT
CASTLSRQFNSPLHF
>NA|TRBJ2-5|TRBV14|few
TGTGCCAGCAGCCCCCGTCTAGGGGAGACCCAGTACTTC
CASSPRLGETQYF
>NA|TRBJ2-5|TRBV7-2|few
TGTGCCATCCTTTCCAGGGGGGAGGGGAGGAAAGAGACCCAGTACTTC
CAILSRGEGRKETQYF
>NA|TRBJ2-3|TRBV28|NA
TGTGCCAGCAGTTTATTAGAAGGAGTTATCACAGATACGCAGTATTTT
CASSLLEGVITDTQYF